The present entry profiles one T cell receptor (beta chain) with its context. The antigen is undetermined. The V end lost 0 bases, the J end lost 2 bases, and 14 bases lay between the germline ends. CDR1 is MGHRA and CDR2 is YSYEKL in the germline V gene. CDR3 length: 16 amino acids. The entry originates in a study of shared clonotypes between healthy human individuals. Turning to the study itself: Donors were a couple of women and a few men aged 18 to 49. The study, taken as a whole, reports: Clonotypes not shared had lower generation probabilities than those common to all four donors.

Deep was the level used in running the assay. Some clones are missing from TCRdb's copy, which holds only in-frame ones; the method was immunoSEQ multiplex PCR. The repertoire holds more than 2,000,000 clones, with approximately 95% as singletons. This receptor was taken from a young man in good health. Some clones in this sample may be carry-over from other donors' samples. Sequencing was done on a sample of naive CD4+ T cells from PBMCs. Subset reported: CD45RA+ positively selected. This rearrangement joins TRBV4-1 to TRBJ2-7; D is perhaps TRBD2 (6 bases). CDR3: CASSQEFAGSTYEQYF. CDR3 DNA: TGCGCCAGCAGCCAAGAATTCGCGGGATCGACCTACGAGCAGTACTTC.